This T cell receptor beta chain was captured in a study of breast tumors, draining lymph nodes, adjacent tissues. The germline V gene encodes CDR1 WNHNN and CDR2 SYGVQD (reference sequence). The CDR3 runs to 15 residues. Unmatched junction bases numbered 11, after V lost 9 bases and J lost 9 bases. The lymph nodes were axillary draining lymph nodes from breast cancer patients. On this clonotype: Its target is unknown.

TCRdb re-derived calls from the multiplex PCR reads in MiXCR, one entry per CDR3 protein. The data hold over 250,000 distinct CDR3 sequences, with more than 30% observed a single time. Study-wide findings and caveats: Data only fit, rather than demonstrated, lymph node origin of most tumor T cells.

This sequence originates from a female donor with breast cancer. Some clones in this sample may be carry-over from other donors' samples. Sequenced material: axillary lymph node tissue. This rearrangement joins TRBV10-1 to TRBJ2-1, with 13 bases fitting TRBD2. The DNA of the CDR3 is TGCGCCAGAGGGGGGGTGACTAGCGGGAGGACTGAGCAGTTCTTC. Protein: CARGGVTSGRTEQFF.